The clone carrying this T cell receptor beta chain was found many times. Its antigen is currently unknown. The entry originates in a study of human T cells and chemical hapten exposure. TCRdb itself ran the RACE reads through MiXCR, one entry per CDR3 protein. The sample records around 380,000 distinct CDR3 sequences, 4.8% being singletons. Trimming left V 4 bases short and J 0 bases short, with 7 bases between. Germline lookup yields CDR1 DFQATT and CDR2 SNEGSKA (reference sequence). This CDR3 contains 13 residues. Notes on the study in general: Significantly more large CDR3 similarity clusters were formed by expanded TCRs than by controls. Every donor had alopecia, and their immune response may therefore differ from healthy people's.

The time point was: patch test 1, 2 weeks after DPC sensitization. The treatment was: therapeutic diphenylcyclopropenone sensitization with weekly scalp DPC. The sample consisted of whole blood, taken in connection with sensitization to the hapten diphenylcyclopropenone (DPC). The rearrangement uses TRBV20-1 and TRBJ1-3, with D maybe TRBD1 (5 bases). This receptor was obtained from a woman in her forties or fifties with alopecia areata. Some clones in this sample may be carry-over from other donors' samples. The CDR3 protein is CSATGGSGNTIYF. CDR3 DNA sequence: TGCAGTGCTACCGGGGGCTCTGGAAACACCATATATTTT.